The source of this T cell receptor beta chain is a study of T cells in Graves' hyperthyroidism and ophthalmopathy. The study's findings and limits: Most thyroid clonotypes expanded above 0.001 were also detected in blood.

From RNA transcripts, TCR beta CDR3 regions were amplified. Using the HTBI primer set, a first-round RT-PCR was run on the TCR CDR3. TCRdb reprocessed the multiplex PCR reads via MiXCR and lists one record per CDR3 protein. The data hold around 500,000 distinct CDR3 sequences, with approximately 14% observed a single time. The authors deemed Graves' hyperthyroidism stable absent ophthalmopathy progression within 18 months. A patient was excluded if there was uncontrolled infection, other autoimmune disease, pregnancy or lactation. Many counts were recorded for this clonotype. Its antigen is currently unknown. Sequencing used blood. This clonotype originated in a young woman with Graves' hyperthyroidism.

The chain's CDR3 is CASSATLLAGGPRTQYF. The CDR3 DNA is TGTGCCAGCAGCGCGACCCTTCTAGCGGGAGGGCCACGGACGCAGTATTTT. The chain couples TRBV9 to TRBJ2-3; 12 nucleotides match TRBD2. Germline V CDR1 and CDR2: SGDLS, YYNGEE. V dropped 3 bases and J dropped 9; count of bases not matched to a gene: 14. The CDR3 covers 17 residues.